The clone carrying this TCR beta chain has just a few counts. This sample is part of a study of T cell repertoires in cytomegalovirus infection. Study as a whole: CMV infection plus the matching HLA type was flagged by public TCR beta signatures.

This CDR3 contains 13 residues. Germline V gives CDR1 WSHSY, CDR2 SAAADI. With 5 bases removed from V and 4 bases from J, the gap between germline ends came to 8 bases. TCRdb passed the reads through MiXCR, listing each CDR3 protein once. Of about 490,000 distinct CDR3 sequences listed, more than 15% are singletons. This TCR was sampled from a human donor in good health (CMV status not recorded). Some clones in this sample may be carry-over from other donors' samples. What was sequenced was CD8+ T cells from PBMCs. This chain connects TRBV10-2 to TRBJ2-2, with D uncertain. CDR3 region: CASSSKSTGELFF. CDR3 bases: TGCGCCAGCAGTTCGAAGAGCACCGGGGAGCTGTTTTTT.